The clone carrying this TCR beta chain was detected only a few times. These data belong to a study of T-cell memory formation after mild COVID-19. V was clipped by 7 bases and J by 2 bases, with 14 bases between them. Germline loops: CDR1 MNHEY, CDR2 SMNVEV (reference sequence). There are 15 residues in the CDR3. TCRdb re-called the 5' RACE reads through MiXCR, storing one row per CDR3 protein. Of over 120,000 distinct CDR3 sequences listed, around 25% were seen once; the top ten hold approximately 25%. This TCR was sampled from an adult woman who had mild COVID-19 (a few samples of this study predate the infection). Cell type and time point are not known. This sequence joins TRBV27 and TRBJ2-2, with a tentative D call TRBD1 (5 bases). Specimen: PBMCs or a T cell subset sorted from them (not recorded which). CDR3 DNA sequence: TGTGCCAGCAACAGGCTAACTCCTAACACCGGGGAGCTGTTTTTT. Protein: CASNRLTPNTGELFF.